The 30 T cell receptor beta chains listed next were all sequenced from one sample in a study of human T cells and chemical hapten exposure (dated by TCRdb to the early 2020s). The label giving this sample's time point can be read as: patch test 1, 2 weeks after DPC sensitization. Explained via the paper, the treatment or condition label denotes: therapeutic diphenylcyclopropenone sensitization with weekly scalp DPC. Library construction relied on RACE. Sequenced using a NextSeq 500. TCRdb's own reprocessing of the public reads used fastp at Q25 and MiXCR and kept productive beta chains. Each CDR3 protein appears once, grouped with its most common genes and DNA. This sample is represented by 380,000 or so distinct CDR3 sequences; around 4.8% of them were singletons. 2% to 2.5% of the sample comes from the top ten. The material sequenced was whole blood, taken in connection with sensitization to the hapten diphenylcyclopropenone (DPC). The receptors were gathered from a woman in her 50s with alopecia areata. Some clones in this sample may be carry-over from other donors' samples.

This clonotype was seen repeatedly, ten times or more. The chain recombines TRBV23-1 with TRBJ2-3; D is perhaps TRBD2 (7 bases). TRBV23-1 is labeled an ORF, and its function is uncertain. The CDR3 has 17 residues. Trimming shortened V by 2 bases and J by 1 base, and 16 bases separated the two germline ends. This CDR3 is CASSQVRAGARTDTQYF. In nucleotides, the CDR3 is TGCGCCAGCAGTCAAGTACGGGCGGGGGCCCGCACAGATACGCAGTATTTT.

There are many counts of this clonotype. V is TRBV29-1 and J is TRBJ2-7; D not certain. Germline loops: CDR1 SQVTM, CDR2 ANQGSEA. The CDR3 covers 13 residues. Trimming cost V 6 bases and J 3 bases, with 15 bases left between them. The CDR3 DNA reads TGCAGCGTCCGCCCAGGTGCCGGCTACGAGCAGTACTTC. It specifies CSVRPGAGYEQYF.

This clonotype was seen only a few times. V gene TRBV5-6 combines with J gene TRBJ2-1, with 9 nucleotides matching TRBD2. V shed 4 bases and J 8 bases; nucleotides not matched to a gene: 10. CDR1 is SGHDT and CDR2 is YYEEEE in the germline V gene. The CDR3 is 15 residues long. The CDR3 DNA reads TGTGCCAGCAGCCACCCTAGCGGGGATGGGTATGAGCAGTTCTTC. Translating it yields CASSHPSGDGYEQFF.

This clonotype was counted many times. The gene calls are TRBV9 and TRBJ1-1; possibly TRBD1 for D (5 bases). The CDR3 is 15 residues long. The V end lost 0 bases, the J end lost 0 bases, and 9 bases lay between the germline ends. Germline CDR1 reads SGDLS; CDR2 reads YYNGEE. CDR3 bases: TGTGCCAGCAGCGTAGGAGGGGACTTGAACACTGAAGCTTTCTTT. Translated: CASSVGGDLNTEAFF.

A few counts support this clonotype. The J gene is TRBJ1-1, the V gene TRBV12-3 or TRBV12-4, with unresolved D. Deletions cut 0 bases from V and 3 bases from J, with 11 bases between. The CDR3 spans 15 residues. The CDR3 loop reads CASSLAPGRHTEAFF. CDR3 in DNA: TGTGCCAGCAGTTTAGCCCCAGGTAGGCACACTGAAGCTTTCTTT.

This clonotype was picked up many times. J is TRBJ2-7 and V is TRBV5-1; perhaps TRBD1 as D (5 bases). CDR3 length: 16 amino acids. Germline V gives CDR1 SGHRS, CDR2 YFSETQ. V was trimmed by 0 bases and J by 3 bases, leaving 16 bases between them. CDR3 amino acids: CASSLAGQGSIYEQYF. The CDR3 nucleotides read TGCGCCAGCAGCTTGGCCGGGCAGGGATCGATCTACGAGCAGTACTTC.

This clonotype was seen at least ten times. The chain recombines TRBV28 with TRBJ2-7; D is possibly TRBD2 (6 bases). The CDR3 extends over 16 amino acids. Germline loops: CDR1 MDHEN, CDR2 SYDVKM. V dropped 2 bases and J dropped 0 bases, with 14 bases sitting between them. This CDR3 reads CASSLGPRGLSYEQYF. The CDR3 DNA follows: TGTGCCAGCAGTTTAGGGCCGCGGGGCCTCTCCTACGAGCAGTACTTC.

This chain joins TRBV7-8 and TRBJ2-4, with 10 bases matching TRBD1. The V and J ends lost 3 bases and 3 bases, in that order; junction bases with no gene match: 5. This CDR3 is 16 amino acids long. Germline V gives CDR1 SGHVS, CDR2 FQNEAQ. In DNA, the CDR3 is TGTGCCAGCAGCTTGACAGGGGGCTGGGACAAAAACATTCAGTACTTC. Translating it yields CASSLTGGWDKNIQYF.

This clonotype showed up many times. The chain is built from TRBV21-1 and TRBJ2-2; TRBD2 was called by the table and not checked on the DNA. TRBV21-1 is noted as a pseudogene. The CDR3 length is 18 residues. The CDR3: CASSKGTSGSAVPGELFF. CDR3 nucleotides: TGTGCCAGCAGCAAGGGTACTAGCGGGAGCGCGGTACCCGGGGAGCTGTTTTTT.

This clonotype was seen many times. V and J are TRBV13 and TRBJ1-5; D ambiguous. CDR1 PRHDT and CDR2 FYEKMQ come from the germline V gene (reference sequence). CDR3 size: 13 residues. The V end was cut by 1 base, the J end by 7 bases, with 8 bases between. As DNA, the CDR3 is TGTGCCAGCAGCTTAGAGGGAGAGCAGCCCCAGCATTTT. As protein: CASSLEGEQPQHF.

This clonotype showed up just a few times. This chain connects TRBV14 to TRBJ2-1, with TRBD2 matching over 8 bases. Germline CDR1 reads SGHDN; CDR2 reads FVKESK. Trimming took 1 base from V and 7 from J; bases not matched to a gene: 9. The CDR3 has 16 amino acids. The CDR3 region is CASSQVDGRAENEQFF. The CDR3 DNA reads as TGTGCCAGCAGCCAAGTAGACGGGAGGGCTGAGAATGAGCAGTTCTTC.

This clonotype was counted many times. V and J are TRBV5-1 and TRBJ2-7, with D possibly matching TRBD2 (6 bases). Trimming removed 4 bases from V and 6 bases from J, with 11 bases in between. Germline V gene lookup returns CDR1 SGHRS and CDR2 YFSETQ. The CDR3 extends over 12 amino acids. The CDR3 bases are TGCGCCAGCAGCGGGACTCCTGGCGAGCAGTACTTC. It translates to CASSGTPGEQYF. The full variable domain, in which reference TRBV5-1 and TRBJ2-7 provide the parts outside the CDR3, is KAGVTQTPRYLIKTRGQQVTLSCSPISGHRSVSWYQQTPGQGLQFLFEYFSETQRNKGNFPGRFSGRQFSNSRSEMNVSTLELGDSALYLCASSGTPGEQYFGPGTRLTVT.

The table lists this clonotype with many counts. CDR3 in DNA: TGTGCCAGCAGTCGAAGGAGGACAGGGTCGAAAGATACGCAGTATTTT. It encodes CASSRRRTGSKDTQYF. V gene TRBV27 combines with J gene TRBJ2-3; TRBD1 aligns across 8 bases. The germline CDR1 and CDR2 sequences are MNHEY and SMNVEV (reference sequence). V lost 5 bases to trimming and J lost 5 bases; unmatched junction nucleotides: 12. The CDR3 covers 16 residues.

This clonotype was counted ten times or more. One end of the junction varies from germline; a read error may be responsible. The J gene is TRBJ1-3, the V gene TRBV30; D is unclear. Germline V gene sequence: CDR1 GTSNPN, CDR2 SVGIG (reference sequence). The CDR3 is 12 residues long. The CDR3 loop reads CAGRTAGNTIYF. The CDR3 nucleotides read TGTGCCGGGAGGACCGCTGGAAACACCATATATTTT.

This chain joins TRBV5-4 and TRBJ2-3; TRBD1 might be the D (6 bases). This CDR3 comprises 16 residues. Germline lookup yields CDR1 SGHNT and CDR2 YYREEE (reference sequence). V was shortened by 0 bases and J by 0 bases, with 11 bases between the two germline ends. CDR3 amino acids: CASSLGAGDSTDTQYF. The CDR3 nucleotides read TGTGCCAGCAGCTTGGGGGCAGGGGATAGCACAGATACGCAGTATTTT. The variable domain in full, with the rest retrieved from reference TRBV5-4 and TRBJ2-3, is ETGVTQSPTHLIKTRGQQVTLRCSSQSGHNTVSWYQQALGQGPQFIFQYYREEENGRGNFPPRFSGLQFPNYSSELNVNALELDDSALYLCASSLGAGDSTDTQYFGPGTRLTVL.

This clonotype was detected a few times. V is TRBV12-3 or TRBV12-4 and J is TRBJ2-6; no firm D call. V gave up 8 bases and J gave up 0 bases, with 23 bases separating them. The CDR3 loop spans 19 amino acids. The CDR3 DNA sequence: TGTGCCAGCTGCTGGATAAAGGAACACCTGAGCTCTGGGGCCAACGTCCTGACTTTC. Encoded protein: CASCWIKEHLSSGANVLTF.

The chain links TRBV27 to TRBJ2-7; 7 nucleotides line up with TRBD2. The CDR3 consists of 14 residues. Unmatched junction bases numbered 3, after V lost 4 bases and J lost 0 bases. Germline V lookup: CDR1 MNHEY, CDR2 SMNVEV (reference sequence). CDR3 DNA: TGTGCCAGCAGTTCCCGGGGGGTCTCCTACGAGCAGTACTTC. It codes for CASSSRGVSYEQYF.

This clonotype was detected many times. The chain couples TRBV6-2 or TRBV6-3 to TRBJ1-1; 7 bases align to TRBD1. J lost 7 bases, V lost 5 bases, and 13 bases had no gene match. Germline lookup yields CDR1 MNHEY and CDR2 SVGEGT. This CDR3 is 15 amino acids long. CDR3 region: CASSRLQGILFEAFF. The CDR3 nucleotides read TGTGCCAGCAGTCGCCTACAGGGGATACTATTTGAAGCTTTCTTT.

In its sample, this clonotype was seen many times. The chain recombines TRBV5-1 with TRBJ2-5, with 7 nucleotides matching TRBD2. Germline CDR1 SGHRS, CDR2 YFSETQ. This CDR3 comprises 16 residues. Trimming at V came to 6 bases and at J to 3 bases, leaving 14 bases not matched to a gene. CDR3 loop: CASTRSGSGAKETQYF. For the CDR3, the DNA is TGCGCCAGCACCCGGTCAGGAAGCGGGGCTAAAGAGACCCAGTACTTC.

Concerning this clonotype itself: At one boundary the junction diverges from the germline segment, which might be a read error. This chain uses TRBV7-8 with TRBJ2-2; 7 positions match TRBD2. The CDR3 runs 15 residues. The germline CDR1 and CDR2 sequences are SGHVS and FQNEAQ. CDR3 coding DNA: TGTGCCAGCAGCCCCGGGACTATAACAACCGGGGTGCTGTTTTTT. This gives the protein CASSPGTITTGVLFF. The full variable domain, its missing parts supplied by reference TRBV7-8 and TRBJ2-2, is GAGVSQSPRYKVAKRGQDVALRCDPISGHVSLFWYQQALGQGPEFLTYFQNEAQLDKSGLPSDRFFAERPEGSVSTLKIQRTQQEDSAVYLCASSPGTITTGVLFFGEGSRLTVL.

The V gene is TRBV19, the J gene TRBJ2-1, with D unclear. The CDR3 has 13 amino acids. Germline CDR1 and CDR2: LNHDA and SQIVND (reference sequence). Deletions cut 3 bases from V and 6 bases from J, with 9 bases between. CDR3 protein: CASSMGLFNEQFF. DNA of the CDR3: TGTGCCAGTAGTATGGGTCTATTCAATGAGCAGTTCTTC. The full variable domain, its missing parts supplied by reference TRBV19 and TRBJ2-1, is DGGITQSPKYLFRKEGQNVTLSCEQNLNHDAMYWYRQDPGQGLRLIYYSQIVNDFQKGDIAEGYSVSREKKESFPLTVTSAQKNPTAFYLCASSMGLFNEQFFGPGTRLTVL.

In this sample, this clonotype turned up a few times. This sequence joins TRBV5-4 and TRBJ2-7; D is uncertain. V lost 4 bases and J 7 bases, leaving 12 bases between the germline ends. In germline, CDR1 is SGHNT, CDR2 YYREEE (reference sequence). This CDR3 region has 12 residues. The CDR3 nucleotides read TGTGCCAGCAGCCCCGGAGTCTCGGAGCAGTACTTC. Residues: CASSPGVSEQYF.

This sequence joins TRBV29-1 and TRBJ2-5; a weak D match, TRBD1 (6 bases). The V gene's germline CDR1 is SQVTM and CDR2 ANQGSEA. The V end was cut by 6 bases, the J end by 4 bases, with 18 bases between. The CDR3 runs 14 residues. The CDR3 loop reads CSVETGTYGETQYF. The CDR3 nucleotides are TGCAGCGTGGAGACTGGGACATATGGAGAGACCCAGTACTTC.

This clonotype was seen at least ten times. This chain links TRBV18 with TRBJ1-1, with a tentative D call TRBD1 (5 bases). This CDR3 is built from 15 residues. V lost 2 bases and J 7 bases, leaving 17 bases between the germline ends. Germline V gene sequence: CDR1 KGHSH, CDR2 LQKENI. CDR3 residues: CASSPRLDQGSEAFF. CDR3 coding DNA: TGTGCCAGCTCACCAAGGTTGGACCAGGGTAGTGAAGCTTTCTTT.

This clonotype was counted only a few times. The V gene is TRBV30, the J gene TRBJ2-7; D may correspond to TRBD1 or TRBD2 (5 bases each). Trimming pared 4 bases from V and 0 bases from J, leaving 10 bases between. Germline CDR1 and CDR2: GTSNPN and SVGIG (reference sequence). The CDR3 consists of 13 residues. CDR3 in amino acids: CAWTRDVSYEQYF. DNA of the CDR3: TGTGCCTGGACTCGGGACGTCTCCTACGAGCAGTACTTC.

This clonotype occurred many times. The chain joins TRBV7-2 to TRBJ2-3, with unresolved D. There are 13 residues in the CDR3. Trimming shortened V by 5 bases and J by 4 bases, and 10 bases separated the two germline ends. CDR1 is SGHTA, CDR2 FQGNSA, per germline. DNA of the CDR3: TGTGCCAGCAGCCCCCGGGCGGCAGATACGCAGTATTTT. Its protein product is CASSPRAADTQYF.

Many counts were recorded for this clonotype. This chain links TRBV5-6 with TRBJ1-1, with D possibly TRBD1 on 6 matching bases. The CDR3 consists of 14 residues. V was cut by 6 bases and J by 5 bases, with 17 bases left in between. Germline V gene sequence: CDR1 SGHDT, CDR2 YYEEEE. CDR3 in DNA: TGTGCCAGCAACCTAAGGGGGGCTGGGACTGAAGCTTTCTTT. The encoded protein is CASNLRGAGTEAFF.

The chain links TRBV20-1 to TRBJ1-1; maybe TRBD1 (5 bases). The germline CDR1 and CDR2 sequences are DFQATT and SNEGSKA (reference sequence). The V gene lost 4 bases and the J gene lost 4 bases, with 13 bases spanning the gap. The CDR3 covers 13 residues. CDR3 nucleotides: TGCAGTGCTACCGGGACCCAGGGCACTGAAGCTTTCTTT. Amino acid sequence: CSATGTQGTEAFF.

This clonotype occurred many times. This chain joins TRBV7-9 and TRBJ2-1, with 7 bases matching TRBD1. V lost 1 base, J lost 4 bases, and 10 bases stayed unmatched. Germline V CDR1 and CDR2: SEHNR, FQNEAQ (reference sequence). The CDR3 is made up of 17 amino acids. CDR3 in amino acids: CASSLGARQGLYNEQFF. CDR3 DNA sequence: TGTGCCAGCAGCTTAGGCGCACGACAGGGATTATACAATGAGCAGTTCTTC.

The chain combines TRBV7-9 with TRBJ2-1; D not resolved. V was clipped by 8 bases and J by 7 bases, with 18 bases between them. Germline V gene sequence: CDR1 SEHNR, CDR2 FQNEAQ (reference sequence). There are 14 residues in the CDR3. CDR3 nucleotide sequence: TGTGCCAGCGCAGGAAGTTGGGTTCTGAATGAGCAGTTCTTC. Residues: CASAGSWVLNEQFF.